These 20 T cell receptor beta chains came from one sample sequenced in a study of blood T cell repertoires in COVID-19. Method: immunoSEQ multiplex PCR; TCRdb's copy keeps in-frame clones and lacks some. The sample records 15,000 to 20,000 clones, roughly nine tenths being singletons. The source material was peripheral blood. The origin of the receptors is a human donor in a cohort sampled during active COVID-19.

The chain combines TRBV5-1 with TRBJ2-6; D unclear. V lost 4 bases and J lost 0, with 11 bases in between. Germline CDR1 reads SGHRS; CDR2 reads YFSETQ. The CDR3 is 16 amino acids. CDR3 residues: CASSPGVLSGANVLTF. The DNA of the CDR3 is TGCGCCAGCAGCCCAGGCGTCCTCTCTGGGGCCAACGTCCTGACTTTC.

DNA for the CDR3: TGTGCCAGCTCACCAGCACAGGGTTACGAGCAGTACTTC. Translated, it gives CASSPAQGYEQYF. V usage is TRBV18 and J usage is TRBJ2-7; D perhaps matches TRBD1 (6 bases). CDR1 KGHSH and CDR2 LQKENI come from the germline V gene. This CDR3 spans 13 amino acids. V lost 2 bases to trimming and J lost 4 bases, with 9 bases between them.

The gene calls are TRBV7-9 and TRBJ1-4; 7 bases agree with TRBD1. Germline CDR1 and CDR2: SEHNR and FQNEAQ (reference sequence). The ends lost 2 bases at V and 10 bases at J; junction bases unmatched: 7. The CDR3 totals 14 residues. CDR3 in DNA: TGTGCCAGCAGCTTACTGGGGACAGAACGAAAACTGTTTTTT. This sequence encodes CASSLLGTERKLFF. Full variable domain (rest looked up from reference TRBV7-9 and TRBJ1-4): DTGVSQNPRHKITKRGQNVTFRCDPISEHNRLYWYRQTLGQGPEFLTYFQNEAQLEKSRLLSDRFSAERPKGSFSTLEIQRTEQGDSAMYLCASSLLGTERKLFFGSGTQLSVL.

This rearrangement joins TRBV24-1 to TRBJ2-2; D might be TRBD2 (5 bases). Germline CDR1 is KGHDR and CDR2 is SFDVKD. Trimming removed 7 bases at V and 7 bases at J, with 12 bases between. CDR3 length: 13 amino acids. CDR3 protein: CATRSGSYGELFF. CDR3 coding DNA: TGTGCCACCAGGTCGGGGAGTTACGGGGAGCTGTTTTTT.

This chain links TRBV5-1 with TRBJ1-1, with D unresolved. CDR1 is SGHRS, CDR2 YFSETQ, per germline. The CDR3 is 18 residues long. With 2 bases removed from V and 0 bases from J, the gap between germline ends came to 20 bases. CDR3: CASSFGTGNNQMNTEAFF. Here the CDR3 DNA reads TGCGCCAGCAGCTTTGGAACCGGGAATAACCAGATGAACACTGAAGCTTTCTTT. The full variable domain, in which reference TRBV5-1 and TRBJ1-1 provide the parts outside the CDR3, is KAGVTQTPRYLIKTRGQQVTLSCSPISGHRSVSWYQQTPGQGLQFLFEYFSETQRNKGNFPGRFSGRQFSNSRSEMNVSTLELGDSALYLCASSFGTGNNQMNTEAFFGQGTRLTVV.

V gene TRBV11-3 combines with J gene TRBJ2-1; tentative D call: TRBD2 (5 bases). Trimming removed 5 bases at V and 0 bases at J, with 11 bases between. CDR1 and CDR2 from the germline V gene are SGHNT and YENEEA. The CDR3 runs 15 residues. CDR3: CASSGRARSYNEQFF. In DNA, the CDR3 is TGTGCCAGCAGCGGGCGGGCCCGCTCCTACAATGAGCAGTTCTTC.

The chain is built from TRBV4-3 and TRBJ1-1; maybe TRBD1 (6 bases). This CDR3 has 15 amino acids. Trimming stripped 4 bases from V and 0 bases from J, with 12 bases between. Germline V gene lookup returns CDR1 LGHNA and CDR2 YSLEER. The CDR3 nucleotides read TGCGCCAGCAGCCTAGAGAGGGGGTTGAACACTGAAGCTTTCTTT. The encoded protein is CASSLERGLNTEAFF.

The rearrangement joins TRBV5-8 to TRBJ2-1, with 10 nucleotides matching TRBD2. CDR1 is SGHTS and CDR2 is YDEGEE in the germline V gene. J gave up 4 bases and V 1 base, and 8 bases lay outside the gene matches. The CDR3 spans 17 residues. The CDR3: CASSLSTLAGAYNEQFF. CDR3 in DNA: TGTGCCAGCAGCTTGTCCACCCTAGCGGGGGCATACAATGAGCAGTTCTTC.

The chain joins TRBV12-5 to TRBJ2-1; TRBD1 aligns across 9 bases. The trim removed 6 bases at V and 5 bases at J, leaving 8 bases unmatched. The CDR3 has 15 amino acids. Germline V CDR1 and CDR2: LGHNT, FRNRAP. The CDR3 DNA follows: TGTGCTAGTGGCTGGGACAGGGTCGCGGACAATGAGCAGTTCTTC. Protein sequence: CASGWDRVADNEQFF.

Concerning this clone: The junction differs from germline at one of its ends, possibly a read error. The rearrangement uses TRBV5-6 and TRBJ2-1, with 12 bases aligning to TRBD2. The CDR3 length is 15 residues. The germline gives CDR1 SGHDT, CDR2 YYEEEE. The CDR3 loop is CASRSTSGGYSEQFF. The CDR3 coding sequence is TGTGCCAGCAGAAGCACTAGCGGGGGGTACAGTGAGCAGTTCTTC. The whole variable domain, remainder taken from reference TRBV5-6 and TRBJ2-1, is DAGVTQSPTHLIKTRGQQVTLRCSPKSGHDTVSWYQQALGQGPQFIFQYYEEEERQRGNFPDRFSGHQFPNYSSELNVNALLLGDSALYLCASRSTSGGYSEQFFGPGTRLTVL.

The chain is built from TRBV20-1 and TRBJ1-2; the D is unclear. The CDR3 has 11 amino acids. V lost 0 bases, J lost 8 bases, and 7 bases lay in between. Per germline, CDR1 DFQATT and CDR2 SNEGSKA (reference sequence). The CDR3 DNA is TGCAGTGCTAGAGATACGGGGGGCTACACCTTC. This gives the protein CSARDTGGYTF.

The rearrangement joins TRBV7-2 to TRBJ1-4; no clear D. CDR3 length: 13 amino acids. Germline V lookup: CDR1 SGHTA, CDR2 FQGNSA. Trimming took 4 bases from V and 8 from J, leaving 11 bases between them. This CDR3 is CASSSGLSEKLFF. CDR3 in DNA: TGTGCCAGCAGCTCAGGCCTGAGCGAAAAACTGTTTTTT.

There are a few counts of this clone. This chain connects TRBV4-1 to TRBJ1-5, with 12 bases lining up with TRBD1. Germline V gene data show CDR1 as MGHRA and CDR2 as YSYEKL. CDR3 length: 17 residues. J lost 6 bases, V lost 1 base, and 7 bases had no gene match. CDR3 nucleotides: TGCGCCAGCAGCCAAGGTGGGACAGGGGGCGTCGGTCAGCCCCAGCATTTT. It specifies CASSQGGTGGVGQPQHF.

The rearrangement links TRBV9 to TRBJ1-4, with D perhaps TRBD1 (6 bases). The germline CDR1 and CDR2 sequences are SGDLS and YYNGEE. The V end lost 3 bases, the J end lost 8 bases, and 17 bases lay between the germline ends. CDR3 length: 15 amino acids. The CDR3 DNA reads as TGTGCCAGCAGCGCCGGGGGGGCGCATGGCGAAAAACTGTTTTTT. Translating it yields CASSAGGAHGEKLFF.

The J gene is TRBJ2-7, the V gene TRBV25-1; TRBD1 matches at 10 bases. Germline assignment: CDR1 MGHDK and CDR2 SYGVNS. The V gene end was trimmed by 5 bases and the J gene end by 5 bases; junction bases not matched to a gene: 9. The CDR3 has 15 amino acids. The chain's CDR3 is CASSNPGQGSHEQYF. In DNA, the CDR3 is TGTGCCAGCAGTAATCCGGGACAGGGGTCCCACGAGCAGTACTTC.

CDR3 in DNA: TGTGCCAGCAGTTACTCGATTCTGACAGGGCCAGGGGACATTCAGTACTTC. Protein sequence: CASSYSILTGPGDIQYF. The V gene is TRBV6-2 or TRBV6-3, the J gene TRBJ2-4; 7 nucleotides align to TRBD1. J was trimmed by 8 bases and V by 0 bases; bases with no gene match: 13. Germline V gene sequence: CDR1 MNHEY, CDR2 SVGEGT. The CDR3 totals 17 residues.

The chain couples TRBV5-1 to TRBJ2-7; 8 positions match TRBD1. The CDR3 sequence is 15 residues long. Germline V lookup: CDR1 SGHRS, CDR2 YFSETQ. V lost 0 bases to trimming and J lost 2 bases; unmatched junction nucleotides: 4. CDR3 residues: CASSLGVTGAYEQYF. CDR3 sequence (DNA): TGCGCCAGCAGCTTGGGAGTGACAGGGGCCTACGAGCAGTACTTC.

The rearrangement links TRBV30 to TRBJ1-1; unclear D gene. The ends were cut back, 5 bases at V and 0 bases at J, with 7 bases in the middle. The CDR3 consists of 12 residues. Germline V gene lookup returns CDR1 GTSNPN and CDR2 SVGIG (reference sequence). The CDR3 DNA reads TGTGCCTGGGATACAGTGAACACTGAAGCTTTCTTT. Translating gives CAWDTVNTEAFF.

The CDR3 nucleotides read TGTGCCAGCAGTCCCGGGACTAACGGGGAGACCCAGTACTTC. This codes for CASSPGTNGETQYF. This sequence joins TRBV7-9 and TRBJ2-5, with 7 bases fitting TRBD2. J was trimmed by 5 bases and V by 6 bases; bases with no gene match: 9. Germline-derived CDR1 and CDR2 are SEHNR and FQNEAQ (reference sequence). The CDR3 covers 14 residues.

CDR3 nucleotides: TGTGCCAGCAGCCAAGGACGCAGGATGATTGCAACTAATGAAAAACTGTTTTTT. Translating it yields CASSQGRRMIATNEKLFF. This chain connects TRBV14 to TRBJ1-4, with D uncertain. The CDR3 totals 18 residues. The germline V gene has CDR1 SGHDN and CDR2 FVKESK. Trimming cost V 1 base and J 0 bases, with 15 bases left between them.